The 10 T cell receptor beta chains in this list originate from one sample, sequenced in a study of cytomegalovirus exposure and HLA in healthy donors. Researchers ran the PCR with 60 Vbeta and 13 Jbeta primers. Libraries were prepared by immunoSEQ multiplex PCR; TCRdb keeps only in-frame clonotypes and omits some of them. The sample consists of 200,000 or so clones, about 81% of them appearing once. The sequenced material came from PBMCs. These receptors were taken from a woman in her late teens or twenties in good health and CMV-seronegative.

V and J are TRBV11-2 and TRBJ2-3; 8 positions agree with TRBD2. V dropped 5 bases and J dropped 3; count of bases not matched to a gene: 10. CDR1 is SGHAT and CDR2 is FQNNGV in the germline V gene. The CDR3 extends over 16 amino acids. The chain's CDR3 is CASSPVGSGVTDTQYF. In nucleotides, the CDR3 is TGTGCCAGCAGCCCAGTAGGTAGCGGGGTAACAGATACGCAGTATTTT.

The table lists this clone with a few counts. V usage is TRBV6-5 and J usage is TRBJ2-7; D possibly corresponds to TRBD1 (6 bases). The V gene lost 2 bases and the J gene lost 3 bases, with 14 bases spanning the gap. This CDR3 spans 15 amino acids. Germline V CDR1 and CDR2: MNHEY, SVGAGI. The CDR3 is CASSYNQGLGYEQYF. DNA of the CDR3: TGTGCCAGCAGTTACAACCAGGGGTTGGGCTACGAGCAGTACTTC.

The CDR3 reads CASSLDRFRSQPQHF. In DNA form, the CDR3 reads TGTGCCAGCAGTCTAGACAGATTTAGGAGTCAGCCCCAGCATTTT. The gene calls are TRBV27 and TRBJ1-5, with D possibly matching TRBD1 (5 bases). Germline V gene lookup returns CDR1 MNHEY and CDR2 SMNVEV (reference sequence). The CDR3 consists of 15 residues. Trimming cost V 5 bases and J 6 bases, with 17 bases left between them.

The chain couples TRBV5-4 to TRBJ2-4, with 11 bases matching TRBD2. The CDR3 contains 16 residues. CDR1 and CDR2 (germline): SGHNT, YYREEE (reference sequence). With 0 bases clipped from V and 8 bases from J, the junction kept 7 bases outside the gene matches. The CDR3 region has the DNA TGTGCCAGCAGCTTGGGGCTAGCGGGGGGCGAGGACATTCAGTACTTC. Its translation: CASSLGLAGGEDIQYF.

This sequence joins TRBV19 and TRBJ2-5; 11 bases agree with TRBD2. The CDR3 spans 15 residues. Germline CDR1 LNHDA, CDR2 SQIVND (reference sequence). J was trimmed by 3 bases and V by 5 bases; bases with no gene match: 5. CDR3 loop: CASSVGTSGKETQYF. In DNA form, the CDR3 reads TGTGCCAGTAGTGTTGGGACTAGCGGAAAAGAGACCCAGTACTTC.

The table lists this clone with a few counts. V usage is TRBV2 and J usage is TRBJ1-3; D might be TRBD1 (5 bases). The V end was cut by 5 bases, the J end by 0 bases, with 11 bases between. Germline V gives CDR1 SNHLY, CDR2 FYNNEI. The CDR3 has 15 amino acids. CDR3: CASSFQGFSGNTIYF. CDR3 coding DNA: TGTGCCAGCAGTTTTCAGGGATTCTCTGGAAACACCATATATTTT. Combining the CDR3 with reference TRBV2 and TRBJ1-3 gives the whole variable domain EPEVTQTPSHQVTQMGQEVILRCVPISNHLYFYWYRQILGQKVEFLVSFYNNEISEKSEIFDDQFSVERPDGSNFTLKIRSTKLEDSAMYFCASSFQGFSGNTIYFGEGSWLTVV.

The DNA for the CDR3 is TGCGCCAGCAGCTTGGTTACTGACAGGATGAACACTGAAGCTTTCTTT. Protein product: CASSLVTDRMNTEAFF. The rearrangement uses TRBV5-1 and TRBJ1-1, with D maybe TRBD1 (6 bases). The CDR3 totals 16 residues. With 0 bases removed from V and 0 bases from J, the gap between germline ends came to 12 bases. CDR1 and CDR2 (germline): SGHRS, YFSETQ.

DNA of the CDR3: TGTGCCTGGAGTGGCCCTCATACTAGCGGGATAGGGTACACCGGGGAGCTGTTTTTT. Translating gives CAWSGPHTSGIGYTGELFF. J is TRBJ2-2 and V is TRBV30, with 10 bases that match TRBD2. CDR3 length: 19 residues. Germline-derived CDR1 and CDR2 are GTSNPN and SVGIG (reference sequence). V was pared by 1 base and J by 3 bases, with 14 bases of the junction left unmatched.

The chain is built from TRBV18 and TRBJ1-1, with TRBD1 matching 7 bases. The CDR3 extends over 14 amino acids. Per germline, CDR1 KGHSH and CDR2 LQKENI. V lost 4 bases and J lost 0; bases outside the gene matches: 2. In nucleotides, the CDR3 is TGTGCCAGCTCACTAGACAGGGTGAACACTGAAGCTTTCTTT. Translation gives CASSLDRVNTEAFF.

The chain links TRBV11-2 to TRBJ2-2, with D possibly matching TRBD1 (7 bases). This CDR3 is 15 amino acids long. CDR1 is SGHAT, CDR2 FQNNGV, per germline. Trimming took off 5 bases at V and 6 bases at J, with 16 bases between the two ends. The CDR3 bases are TGTGCCAGCAGCCCTCGCGGGACAGCCGCCGGGGAGCTGTTTTTT. Protein: CASSPRGTAAGELFF.